This T cell receptor beta chain came from a study of blood T cell repertoires in COVID-19. The Seattle site enrolled patients during active infection and followed them longitudinally. CDR3 length: 14 residues. The ends were cut back, 4 bases at V and 6 bases at J, with 16 bases in the middle. CDR1 SGHVS and CDR2 FNYEAQ come from the germline V gene. Here immunoSEQ multiplex PCR was the method, and the copy in TCRdb shows in-frame clones only, minus some. Among about 370,000 clones listed, 89% were seen once. This clone was detected once. The TCR was taken from a young woman with COVID-19, enrolled during active disease. Material: peripheral blood. The chain has TRBV7-6 and TRBJ2-7, with a weak D call TRBD1 (5 bases). The CDR3 loop reads CASSSYIGQSEQYF. Written as DNA, the CDR3 is TGTGCCAGCAGCTCATACATAGGACAAAGCGAGCAGTACTTC.